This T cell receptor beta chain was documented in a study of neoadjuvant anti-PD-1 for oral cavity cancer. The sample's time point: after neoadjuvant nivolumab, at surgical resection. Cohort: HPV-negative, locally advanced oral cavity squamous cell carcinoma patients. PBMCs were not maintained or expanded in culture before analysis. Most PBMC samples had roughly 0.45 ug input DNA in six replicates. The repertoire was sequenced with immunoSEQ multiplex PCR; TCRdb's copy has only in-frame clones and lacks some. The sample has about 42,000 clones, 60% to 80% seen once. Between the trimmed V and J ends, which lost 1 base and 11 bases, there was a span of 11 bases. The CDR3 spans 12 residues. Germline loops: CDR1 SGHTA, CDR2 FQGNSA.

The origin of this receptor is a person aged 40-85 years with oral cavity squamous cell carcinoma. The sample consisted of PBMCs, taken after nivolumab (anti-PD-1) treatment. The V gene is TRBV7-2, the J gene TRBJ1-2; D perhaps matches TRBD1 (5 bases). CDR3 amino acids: CASSLGPQGYTF. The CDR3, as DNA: TGTGCCAGCAGCTTAGGTCCGCAGGGTTACACCTTC.